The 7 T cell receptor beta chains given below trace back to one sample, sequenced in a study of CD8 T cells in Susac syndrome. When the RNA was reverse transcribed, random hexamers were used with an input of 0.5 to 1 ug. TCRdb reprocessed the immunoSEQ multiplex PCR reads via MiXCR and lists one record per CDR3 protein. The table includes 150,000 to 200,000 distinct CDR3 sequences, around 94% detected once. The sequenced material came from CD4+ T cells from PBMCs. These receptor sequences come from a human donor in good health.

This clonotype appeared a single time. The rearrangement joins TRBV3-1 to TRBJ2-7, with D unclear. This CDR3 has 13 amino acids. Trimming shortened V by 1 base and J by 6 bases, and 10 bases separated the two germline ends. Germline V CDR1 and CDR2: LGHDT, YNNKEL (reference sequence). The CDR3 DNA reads TGTGCCAGCAGCCAAGGGAGCGACTCCGAGCAGTACTTC. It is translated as CASSQGSDSEQYF.

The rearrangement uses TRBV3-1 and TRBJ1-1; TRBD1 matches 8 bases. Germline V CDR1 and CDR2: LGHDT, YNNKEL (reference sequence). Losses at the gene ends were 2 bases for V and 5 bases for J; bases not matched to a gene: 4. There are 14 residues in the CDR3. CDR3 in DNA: TGTGCCAGCAGCCAATCAGGGGGCGGGACTGAAGCTTTCTTT. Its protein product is CASSQSGGGTEAFF.

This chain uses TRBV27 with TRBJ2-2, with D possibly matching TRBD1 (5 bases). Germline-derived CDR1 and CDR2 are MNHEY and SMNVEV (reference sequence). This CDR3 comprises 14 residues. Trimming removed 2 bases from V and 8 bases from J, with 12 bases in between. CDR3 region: CASSLAGRPGELFF. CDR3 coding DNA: TGTGCCAGCAGTTTAGCAGGGCGGCCTGGGGAGCTGTTTTTT.

CDR3 DNA sequence: TGCAGTGAGGACCGGGAGAACACTGAAGCTTTCTTT. Amino acids: CSEDRENTEAFF. The rearrangement uses TRBV20-1 and TRBJ1-1; D not certain. Per the germline V gene, CDR1 is DFQATT and CDR2 is SNEGSKA (reference sequence). Deletions cut 7 bases from V and 1 base from J, with 10 bases between. There are 12 residues in the CDR3.

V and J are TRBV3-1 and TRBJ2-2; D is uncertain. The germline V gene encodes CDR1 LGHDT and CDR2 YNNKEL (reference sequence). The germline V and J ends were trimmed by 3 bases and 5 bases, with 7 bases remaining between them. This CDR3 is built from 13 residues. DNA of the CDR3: TGTGCCAGCAGCCACCTAGGGACCGGGGAGCTGTTTTTT. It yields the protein CASSHLGTGELFF.

The CDR3 reads CASSLRQGYGYTF. DNA for the CDR3: TGTGCCAGCAGTCTCCGACAGGGCTATGGCTACACCTTC. V usage is TRBV6-2 or TRBV6-3 and J usage is TRBJ1-2, with 7 nucleotides matching TRBD1. From germline, CDR1 is MNHEY and CDR2 SVGEGT. The junction had 4 bases not matched to a gene; V was cut back by 5 bases and J by 4 bases. This CDR3 region has 13 residues.

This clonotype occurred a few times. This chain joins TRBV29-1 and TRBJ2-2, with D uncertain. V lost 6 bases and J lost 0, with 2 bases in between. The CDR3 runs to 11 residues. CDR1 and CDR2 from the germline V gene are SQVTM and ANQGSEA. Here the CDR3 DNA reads TGCAGCGTGGCGAACACCGGGGAGCTGTTTTTT. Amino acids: CSVANTGELFF.